These 6 T cell receptor beta chains were sequenced from one sample in a study of blood T cells in healthy people across ages. Combining a sample-barcoded 5' primer with a J-beta primer mix, a second PCR ran for about 7 to 11 cycles. TCRdb passed the 5' RACE reads through MiXCR, listing each CDR3 protein once. In the table there are some 1,000,000 distinct CDR3 sequences, 20% to 25% of which are singletons. This sample also belongs to another study, concerning T cells of mothers and their children.

The material sequenced was blood. These receptors came from a girl aged 2-10 years in good health.

This clonotype was counted between two and nine times. The chain couples TRBV6-5 to TRBJ2-5, with D unresolved. The CDR3 has 14 residues. Germline loops: CDR1 MNHEY, CDR2 SVGAGI. With 0 bases removed from V and 0 bases from J, the gap between germline ends came to 5 bases. CDR3 nucleotide sequence: TGTGCCAGCAGTTACTCCATTAACCAAGAGACCCAGTACTTC. The encoded protein is CASSYSINQETQYF.

There are a few counts of this clonotype. In DNA form, the CDR3 reads TGTGCCAGCAGCTTGGGACTAGCGGGGGGACTTGAGCAGTACTTC. Amino acids: CASSLGLAGGLEQYF. The gene calls are TRBV13 and TRBJ2-7, with 15 nucleotides matching TRBD2. V lost 3 bases, J lost 7 bases, and 4 bases stayed unmatched. The germline V gene encodes CDR1 PRHDT and CDR2 FYEKMQ (reference sequence). This CDR3 contains 15 residues.

The chain carries TRBV5-1 and TRBJ2-7; D is perhaps TRBD1 (6 bases). The length of the CDR3 is 14 residues. V was trimmed by 3 bases and J by 3 bases, leaving 13 bases between them. Germline V gene data show CDR1 as SGHRS and CDR2 as YFSETQ. In nucleotides, the CDR3 is TGCGCCAGCAGCTCAGATGGGGGCGGCTACGAGCAGTACTTC. It is translated as CASSSDGGGYEQYF.

In this sample, this clonotype turned up a few times. This chain links TRBV20-1 with TRBJ2-1, with 8 nucleotides matching TRBD2. The V gene end was trimmed by 5 bases and the J gene end by 5 bases; junction bases not matched to a gene: 14. Germline CDR1 DFQATT, CDR2 SNEGSKA (reference sequence). This CDR3 is built from 16 residues. The CDR3 here is CSAGPVAGTLNNEQFF. The CDR3 region has the DNA TGCAGTGCTGGGCCCGTAGCGGGAACGTTAAACAATGAGCAGTTCTTC.

The genes are TRBV7-9 and TRBJ2-5; D is possibly TRBD2 (6 bases). This CDR3 spans 16 amino acids. Germline V gene sequence: CDR1 SEHNR, CDR2 FQNEAQ (reference sequence). V shed 1 base and J shed 0 bases, with 12 bases lying between them. The CDR3 here is CASSLGGTRYQETQYF. CDR3 DNA: TGTGCCAGCAGCTTAGGGGGGACTCGGTACCAAGAGACCCAGTACTTC.

The chain combines TRBV29-1 with TRBJ2-2; D may be TRBD2 (5 bases). CDR1 is SQVTM and CDR2 is ANQGSEA in the germline V gene. V was clipped by 8 bases and J by 8 bases, with 24 bases between them. This CDR3 is built from 15 residues. This chain's CDR3 is CSSIKGGNSAGELFF. CDR3 sequence (DNA): TGCAGCTCCATTAAAGGAGGCAACAGTGCAGGGGAGCTGTTTTTT.